The T cell receptor (beta chain) described here comes from a study of CD8 T cells in ankylosing spondylitis. Study results and limitations: Made up of about eight highly homologous variants, a TCR beta motif appeared characteristic of ankylosing spondylitis blood.

TCRdb itself ran the 5' RACE reads through MiXCR, one entry per CDR3 protein. The sample holds about 840,000 distinct CDR3 sequences, approximately 12% seen once. On this clonotype itself: Its antigen is not known.

Germline V gene data show CDR1 as MNHNS and CDR2 as SASEGT. The ends lost 5 bases at V and 2 bases at J; junction bases unmatched: 11. This CDR3 contains 17 residues. Sequences were obtained from blood, either unsorted or a sorted T cell fraction (not recorded which). This clonotype was obtained from a male donor with ankylosing spondylitis. The chain couples TRBV6-1 to TRBJ1-5, with TRBD1 matching over 8 bases. CDR3 sequence: CASSTLTGVWGNQPQHF. The CDR3 DNA reads TGTGCCAGCAGTACACTGACAGGGGTTTGGGGCAATCAGCCCCAGCATTTT.